These T cell receptor beta chains were read from a single sample in a study of T cells after yellow fever vaccination. TCRdb reprocessed the 5' RACE reads with MiXCR, giving one entry per CDR3 protein. The profile shows 450,000 to 550,000 distinct CDR3 sequences, around a fifth of them singletons. Sequenced material: PBMCs, taken roughly 20 days after the first yellow fever vaccination. The receptors shown here come from a man younger than 35 who received the YFV17D yellow fever vaccine. The CDR3 runs from the conserved cysteine through the conserved F or W. The order of the fields is clone size, J gene, D gene, V gene, CDR3 protein, CDR3 DNA. A D gene is named only where the DNA matches it firmly. Only some rows state a clone size, as once, few, many or a class for expanded clones.

abundance: -; j_gene: TRBJ2-1; d_gene: -; v_gene: TRBV13; CDR3aa: CASSPTTARGSNEQFF; CDR3nt: TGTGCCAGCAGCCCCACGACTGCGCGGGGAAGCAATGAGCAGTTCTTC
abundance: many; j_gene: TRBJ2-5; d_gene: -; v_gene: TRBV14; CDR3aa: CASSQGAASFWETQYF; CDR3nt: TGTGCCAGCAGCCAAGGGGCGGCCTCATTCTGGGAGACCCAGTACTTC
abundance: many; j_gene: TRBJ1-1; d_gene: TRBD1; v_gene: TRBV20-1; CDR3aa: CSARSDRGAEAFF; CDR3nt: TGCAGTGCTAGGTCGGACAGGGGTGCTGAAGCTTTCTTT
abundance: -; j_gene: TRBJ2-5; d_gene: -; v_gene: TRBV6-5; CDR3aa: CASSYRPRGAIETQYF; CDR3nt: TGTGCCAGCAGTTACCGCCCCAGGGGCGCGATAGAGACCCAGTACTTC
abundance: -; j_gene: TRBJ1-2; d_gene: -; v_gene: TRBV5-5; CDR3aa: CASTFREFGGYTF; CDR3nt: TGTGCCAGCACCTTCAGGGAATTTGGTGGCTACACCTTC
abundance: few; j_gene: TRBJ2-1; d_gene: -; v_gene: TRBV6-5; CDR3aa: CASSYSQGTDEQFF; CDR3nt: TGTGCCAGCAGTTACTCGCAGGGTACAGATGAGCAGTTCTTC
abundance: few; j_gene: TRBJ2-2; d_gene: -; v_gene: TRBV5-4; CDR3aa: CASSLPRGTGELFF; CDR3nt: TGTGCCAGCAGCTTACCCCGGGGCACCGGGGAGCTGTTTTTT
abundance: -; j_gene: TRBJ2-1; d_gene: -; v_gene: TRBV7-9; CDR3aa: CASSLSDGNEQFF; CDR3nt: TGTGCCAGCAGCTTATCTGACGGGAATGAGCAGTTCTTC
abundance: -; j_gene: TRBJ2-1; d_gene: -; v_gene: TRBV3-1; CDR3aa: CASSHTGSGDYNEQFF; CDR3nt: TGTGCCAGCAGCCACACAGGGAGCGGGGATTACAATGAGCAGTTCTTC
abundance: many; j_gene: TRBJ1-4; d_gene: TRBD1; v_gene: TRBV5-1; CDR3aa: CASSFGTDNEKLFF; CDR3nt: TGCGCCAGCAGCTTCGGGACAGATAATGAAAAACTGTTTTTT
abundance: few; j_gene: TRBJ1-3; d_gene: TRBD1; v_gene: TRBV4-1; CDR3aa: CASSQDKGAFSGNTIYF; CDR3nt: TGCGCCAGCAGCCAAGATAAGGGGGCCTTCTCTGGAAACACCATATATTTT
abundance: -; j_gene: TRBJ2-5; d_gene: -; v_gene: TRBV29-1; CDR3aa: CSETRPVAGETQYF; CDR3nt: TGCAGCGAAACTCGGCCGGTTGCGGGCGAGACCCAGTACTTC
abundance: few; j_gene: TRBJ2-3; d_gene: -; v_gene: TRBV11-2; CDR3aa: CASSSRATATLHTDTQYF; CDR3nt: TGTGCCAGCAGCTCGCGTGCGACCGCTACTCTTCACACAGATACGCAGTATTTT
abundance: few; j_gene: TRBJ1-2; d_gene: TRBD1; v_gene: TRBV5-1; CDR3aa: CASSGTGLRSYGYTF; CDR3nt: TGCGCCAGCAGCGGGACAGGGCTTCGCTCCTATGGCTACACCTTC
abundance: -; j_gene: TRBJ1-6; d_gene: -; v_gene: TRBV11-2; CDR3aa: CASSSNRGRPPLHF; CDR3nt: TGTGCCAGCAGCTCAAATAGGGGGAGGCCACCCCTCCACTTT
abundance: -; j_gene: TRBJ1-2; d_gene: TRBD1; v_gene: TRBV7-2; CDR3aa: CASSLVGRGLGDGYTF; CDR3nt: TGTGCCAGCAGCTTAGTTGGCAGGGGGCTAGGGGATGGCTACACCTTC
abundance: few; j_gene: TRBJ2-5; d_gene: TRBD2; v_gene: TRBV5-6; CDR3aa: CASSFERGGQTQYF; CDR3nt: TGTGCCAGCAGCTTCGAACGGGGGGGCCAGACCCAGTACTTC
abundance: few; j_gene: TRBJ2-7; d_gene: TRBD1; v_gene: TRBV10-3; CDR3aa: CAISAQGTGFGYEQYF; CDR3nt: TGTGCCATCAGTGCACAGGGGACAGGGTTTGGGTACGAGCAGTACTTC
abundance: -; j_gene: TRBJ2-3; d_gene: -; v_gene: TRBV12-3/TRBV12-4; CDR3aa: CASRALASDTQYF; CDR3nt: TGTGCCAGCAGAGCACTAGCATCGGATACGCAGTATTTT
abundance: few; j_gene: TRBJ1-5; d_gene: -; v_gene: TRBV12-3/TRBV12-4; CDR3aa: CASSFSPNQPQHF; CDR3nt: TGTGCCAGCAGTTTCTCCCCTAATCAGCCCCAGCATTTT
abundance: -; j_gene: TRBJ2-5; d_gene: TRBD2; v_gene: TRBV9; CDR3aa: CASSVSGNQETQYF; CDR3nt: TGTGCCAGCAGCGTAAGCGGGAATCAAGAGACCCAGTACTTC
abundance: -; j_gene: TRBJ1-5; d_gene: -; v_gene: TRBV29-1; CDR3aa: CSAMQWMRDSNQPQHF; CDR3nt: TGCAGCGCTATGCAATGGATGAGGGATAGCAATCAGCCCCAGCATTTT
abundance: few; j_gene: TRBJ2-2; d_gene: TRBD2; v_gene: TRBV9; CDR3aa: CASSVGPSGVYTGELFF; CDR3nt: TGTGCCAGCAGCGTAGGCCCTAGCGGGGTGTACACCGGGGAGCTGTTTTTT
abundance: -; j_gene: TRBJ2-7; d_gene: -; v_gene: TRBV20-1; CDR3aa: CSASGYRLLEQYF; CDR3nt: TGCAGTGCTAGTGGTTACAGATTGTTAGAGCAGTACTTC
abundance: few; j_gene: TRBJ1-6; d_gene: -; v_gene: TRBV20-1; CDR3aa: CSARRGADSPLHF; CDR3nt: TGCAGTGCTAGACGGGGGGCAGATTCACCCCTCCACTTT
abundance: -; j_gene: TRBJ1-2; d_gene: -; v_gene: TRBV7-9; CDR3aa: CASSLAGEFYGYTF; CDR3nt: TGTGCCAGCAGCTTAGCGGGAGAATTCTATGGCTACACCTTC
abundance: once; j_gene: TRBJ1-6; d_gene: TRBD1; v_gene: TRBV7-3; CDR3aa: CASSLGQHNSPLHF; CDR3nt: TGTGCCAGCAGCTTGGGACAGCATAATTCACCCCTCCACTTT
abundance: -; j_gene: TRBJ1-1; d_gene: -; v_gene: TRBV20-1; CDR3aa: CSAKGGYTEAFF; CDR3nt: TGCAGTGCAAAGGGGGGGTACACTGAAGCTTTCTTT
abundance: few; j_gene: TRBJ2-3; d_gene: TRBD2; v_gene: TRBV29-1; CDR3aa: CSVVPMGGNTDTQYF; CDR3nt: TGCAGCGTTGTCCCGATGGGGGGGAACACAGATACGCAGTATTTT
abundance: -; j_gene: TRBJ1-3; d_gene: -; v_gene: TRBV4-3; CDR3aa: CASSRQGNGNTIYF; CDR3nt: TGCGCCAGCAGCCGCCAGGGTAATGGAAACACCATATATTTT
abundance: many; j_gene: TRBJ1-4; d_gene: -; v_gene: TRBV4-1; CDR3aa: CASSQEGGFNEKLFF; CDR3nt: TGCGCCAGCAGCCAAGAGGGGGGATTTAATGAAAAACTGTTTTTT
abundance: -; j_gene: TRBJ2-1; d_gene: -; v_gene: TRBV5-1; CDR3aa: CASSLPVIGEQFF; CDR3nt: TGCGCCAGCAGCTTACCGGTTATCGGTGAGCAGTTCTTC
abundance: -; j_gene: TRBJ1-2; d_gene: -; v_gene: TRBV18; CDR3aa: CASSPEINYGYTF; CDR3nt: TGTGCCAGCTCACCAGAGATTAACTATGGCTACACCTTC
abundance: -; j_gene: TRBJ2-3; d_gene: TRBD2; v_gene: TRBV7-3; CDR3aa: CASSLNQRGKFSTDTQYF; CDR3nt: TGTGCCAGCAGCTTAAATCAGCGGGGGAAGTTTAGCACAGATACGCAGTATTTT
abundance: -; j_gene: TRBJ1-1; d_gene: TRBD1; v_gene: TRBV6-1; CDR3aa: CASSPLGGLNTEAFF; CDR3nt: TGTGCCAGCAGTCCCCTAGGGGGCCTGAACACTGAAGCTTTCTTT
abundance: -; j_gene: TRBJ2-5; d_gene: TRBD2; v_gene: TRBV6-1; CDR3aa: CASSSQRGSPQETQYF; CDR3nt: TGTGCCAGCAGCTCTCAGCGGGGTTCCCCCCAAGAGACCCAGTACTTC
abundance: many; j_gene: TRBJ2-5; d_gene: -; v_gene: TRBV12-3/TRBV12-4; CDR3aa: CASSLIASQETQYF; CDR3nt: TGTGCCAGCAGTTTGATAGCCAGCCAAGAGACCCAGTACTTC
abundance: few; j_gene: TRBJ2-5; d_gene: -; v_gene: TRBV10-2; CDR3aa: CASSDQFGTQYF; CDR3nt: TGCGCCAGCAGTGATCAATTCGGGACCCAGTACTTC
abundance: -; j_gene: TRBJ2-3; d_gene: -; v_gene: TRBV2; CDR3aa: CASTVGASTDTQYF; CDR3nt: TGTGCCAGCACCGTGGGGGCTTCCACAGATACGCAGTATTTT
abundance: -; j_gene: TRBJ1-5; d_gene: TRBD1; v_gene: TRBV7-8; CDR3aa: CASSLSRTGSFQPQHF; CDR3nt: TGTGCCAGCAGCTTATCTCGGACAGGCAGCTTTCAGCCCCAGCATTTT
abundance: -; j_gene: TRBJ2-5; d_gene: -; v_gene: TRBV5-1; CDR3aa: CASSFRVIQETQYF; CDR3nt: TGCGCCAGCAGCTTTCGAGTGATACAAGAGACCCAGTACTTC
abundance: -; j_gene: TRBJ1-1; d_gene: -; v_gene: TRBV5-1; CDR3aa: CASSPGLGRSNTEAFF; CDR3nt: TGCGCCAGCAGCCCGGGCCTCGGCCGATCGAACACTGAAGCTTTCTTT
abundance: -; j_gene: TRBJ2-5; d_gene: -; v_gene: TRBV6-5; CDR3aa: CASSYLARGRETQYF; CDR3nt: TGTGCCAGCAGTTACCTGGCCCGCGGGCGAGAGACCCAGTACTTC
abundance: -; j_gene: TRBJ2-1; d_gene: -; v_gene: TRBV18; CDR3aa: CASSQRTSSYNEQFF; CDR3nt: TGTGCCAGCTCACAAAGGACGAGCTCCTACAATGAGCAGTTCTTC
abundance: few; j_gene: TRBJ1-2; d_gene: TRBD1; v_gene: TRBV6-2/TRBV6-3; CDR3aa: CASSSPGQGADGYTF; CDR3nt: TGTGCCAGCAGTTCTCCGGGACAGGGGGCGGATGGCTACACCTTC